These 10 T cell receptor beta chains were sequenced from one sample in a study of T-cell memory formation after mild COVID-19. TCRdb re-called the 5' RACE reads with MiXCR, one entry per CDR3 protein. The sample consists of a few hundred thousand distinct CDR3 sequences, under 25% of them appearing once. The sample consisted of PBMCs or a T cell subset sorted from them (not recorded which). These TCRs come from an adult woman who had mild COVID-19 (a few samples of this study predate the infection). Cell type and time point are not known.

The rearrangement joins TRBV2 to TRBJ2-7; D is perhaps TRBD1 (6 bases). This CDR3 has 14 amino acids. CDR1 SNHLY and CDR2 FYNNEI come from the germline V gene. V lost 6 bases, J lost 1 base, and 13 bases lay in between. CDR3 region: CASSLRDTSYEQYF. In DNA form, the CDR3 reads TGTGCCAGCAGCCTCCGGGACACTTCCTACGAGCAGTACTTC.

The chain couples TRBV12-3 or TRBV12-4 to TRBJ1-5, with a tentative D call TRBD1 (6 bases). This CDR3 has 13 amino acids. Trimming removed 8 bases at V and 6 bases at J, with 14 bases between. This CDR3 is CASGVRGSQPQHF. Written as DNA, the CDR3 is TGTGCCAGCGGCGTCAGGGGTAGTCAGCCCCAGCATTTT.

V usage is TRBV5-1 and J usage is TRBJ1-4, with D perhaps TRBD1 (5 bases). The CDR3 spans 14 residues. CDR1 is SGHRS and CDR2 is YFSETQ in the germline V gene. Trimming removed 5 bases at V and 7 bases at J, with 15 bases between. The CDR3 is CASSLGPAGEKLFF. The CDR3, as DNA: TGCGCCAGCAGTCTGGGACCGGCAGGTGAAAAACTGTTTTTT.

This chain joins TRBV6-5 and TRBJ1-6; D perhaps matches TRBD1 (5 bases). CDR1 and CDR2 (germline): MNHEY, SVGAGI. V shed 9 bases and J shed 10 bases, with 19 bases lying between them. The length of the CDR3 is 14 residues. Here the CDR3 reads CARKGTVLRSPLHF. The CDR3 coding sequence is TGTGCCAGGAAAGGGACTGTGCTAAGGTCACCCCTCCACTTT.

The gene calls are TRBV30 and TRBJ2-7; 9 bases match TRBD1. The CDR3 has 11 residues. V lost 4 bases, J lost 9 bases, and 4 bases stayed unmatched. Germline values: CDR1 GTSNPN, CDR2 SVGIG (reference sequence). CDR3 bases: TGTGCCTGGACACAGGGGGCCGGGCAGTACTTC. It yields the protein CAWTQGAGQYF.

This clonotype was seen a few times. The rearrangement uses TRBV27 and TRBJ1-1; TRBD1 is a possible D gene (6 bases). Trimming removed 5 bases at V and 8 bases at J, with 15 bases between. This CDR3 comprises 13 residues. CDR1 MNHEY and CDR2 SMNVEV come from the germline V gene (reference sequence). The CDR3 DNA reads TGTGCCAGCAGTATAACACAGGGATACGAAGCTTTCTTT. Translated, it gives CASSITQGYEAFF.

This clonotype was seen repeatedly, ten times or more. This chain uses TRBV7-3 with TRBJ1-1; D ambiguous. This CDR3 comprises 15 residues. V dropped 1 base and J dropped 1 base, with 10 bases sitting between them. Germline lookup yields CDR1 SGHTA and CDR2 FQGTGA. CDR3 bases: TGTGCCAGCAGCTTAAGTCCGGTTAGGAACACTGAAGCTTTCTTT. Its translation: CASSLSPVRNTEAFF.

The sample holds a few counts of this clonotype. The CDR3 loop reads CASSHVGVETQYF. CDR3 DNA: TGCGCCAGCAGCCATGTGGGGGTAGAGACCCAGTACTTC. J is TRBJ2-5 and V is TRBV4-1, with D possibly called TRBD1 or TRBD2 (5 bases each). The CDR3 has 13 residues. Germline V CDR1 and CDR2: MGHRA, YSYEKL. V was pared by 3 bases and J by 4 bases, with 9 bases between.

A few counts support this clonotype. This chain connects TRBV3-1 to TRBJ1-2; D not certain. The CDR3 contains 15 residues. Trimming pared 0 bases from V and 3 bases from J, leaving 11 bases between. Germline-derived CDR1 and CDR2 are LGHDT and YNNKEL (reference sequence). The chain's CDR3 is CASSQESGSDYGYTF. The CDR3 nucleotides read TGTGCCAGCAGCCAAGAATCGGGCAGCGACTATGGCTACACCTTC. The whole variable domain, remainder taken from reference TRBV3-1 and TRBJ1-2, is DTAVSQTPKYLVTQMGNDKSIKCEQNLGHDTMYWYKQDSKKFLKIMFSYNNKELIINETVPNRFSPKSPDKAHLNLHINSLELGDSAVYFCASSQESGSDYGYTFGSGTRLTVV.

J is TRBJ2-7 and V is TRBV27; D unresolved. The CDR3 is 15 amino acids. The germline gives CDR1 MNHEY, CDR2 SMNVEV (reference sequence). Trimming pared 6 bases from V and 7 bases from J, leaving 22 bases between. The CDR3 reads CASRKTGRTSREQYV. CDR3 DNA sequence: TGTGCCAGCAGGAAAACCGGGCGAACCTCACGAGAGCAGTACGTC.